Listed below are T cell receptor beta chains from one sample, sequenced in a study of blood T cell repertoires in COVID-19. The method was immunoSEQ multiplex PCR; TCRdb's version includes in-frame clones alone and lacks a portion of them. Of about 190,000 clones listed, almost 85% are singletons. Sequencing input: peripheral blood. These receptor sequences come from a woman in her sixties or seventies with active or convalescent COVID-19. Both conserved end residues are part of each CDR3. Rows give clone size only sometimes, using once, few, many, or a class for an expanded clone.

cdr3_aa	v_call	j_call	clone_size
CASSLTVNTEAFF	TRBV4-1	TRBJ1-1	once
CASSYGTSGSQGTQYF	TRBV6-5	TRBJ2-3	NA
CASSQGSARTNEKLFF	TRBV4-1	TRBJ1-4	NA
CANRTTTLGQGGSEAFF	TRBV9	TRBJ1-1	NA
CASSYTTTGSYEQYF	TRBV6-6	TRBJ2-7	NA
CARSLSGTRVGEQYF	TRBV5-3	TRBJ2-7	NA
CATSRVDRKQETQYF	TRBV15	TRBJ2-5	NA
CASSFTGLVTDTQYF	TRBV7-9	TRBJ2-3	NA
CASSWGGQGNYGYTF	TRBV7-9	TRBJ1-2	NA
CASSPPGQLISYEQYF	TRBV28	TRBJ2-7	NA
CASSINTGELFF	TRBV12-3/TRBV12-4	TRBJ2-2	NA
CASSGGQISTDTQYF	TRBV5-4	TRBJ2-3	few
CASSLTTNSPLHF	TRBV4-2	TRBJ1-6	NA
CASSSGGRFYGYTF	TRBV28	TRBJ1-2	many
CASSLPGQGVQYF	TRBV7-9	TRBJ2-7	NA
CASSPGGYNEQFF	TRBV10-2	TRBJ2-1	NA
CASSVGQNSYNEQFF	TRBV9	TRBJ2-1	NA
CASSPRLPGAGFTEAFF	TRBV18	TRBJ1-1	NA
CATSEGYGLATPYNEQFF	TRBV24-1	TRBJ2-1	NA
CASSTTGVDPEAFF	TRBV19	TRBJ1-1	NA
CASSISRTAYEQYF	TRBV19	TRBJ2-7	NA
CASGFSVGVHEQFF	TRBV12-5	TRBJ2-1	NA
CASSFSGQVNTEAFF	TRBV28	TRBJ1-1	NA